The 29 T cell receptor beta chains below come from one sample, sequenced in a study of low-dose radiotherapy and immunotherapy resistance in tumors. Both TCRalpha and TCRbeta chains were reverse transcribed with V-gene-specific primers. TCR amplification involved 20 to 25 PCR cycles with a constant-region primer and V-primer adapter. Via MiXCR, TCRdb re-called the reads, giving one row per CDR3 protein. The table shows tens of thousands of distinct CDR3 sequences, with less than 35% occurring only once. As for time point: before trial treatment. The sample consisted of PBMCs, taken before treatment. The receptor source for this set is a female donor with ovarian cancer.

Many counts were recorded for this clonotype. The rearrangement links TRBV27 to TRBJ2-1; TRBD2 matches at 9 bases. The CDR3 has 15 residues. Germline V gives CDR1 MNHEY, CDR2 SMNVEV (reference sequence). After removal of 5 bases from V and 2 bases from J, the junction contained 4 bases not matched to a gene. CDR3 sequence reads: CASSPGTSPYNEQFF. The CDR3 nucleotides read TGTGCCAGCAGTCCCGGGACTAGCCCCTACAATGAGCAGTTCTTC.

This clonotype came up many times. This sequence joins TRBV29-1 and TRBJ2-3; D gene uncertain. Germline V gene lookup returns CDR1 SQVTM and CDR2 ANQGSEA. V was pared by 2 bases and J by 0 bases, with 3 bases between. The CDR3 has 12 amino acids. DNA of the CDR3: TGCAGCGTTGAATCCAGCACAGATACGCAGTATTTT. Translating it yields CSVESSTDTQYF.

V and J are TRBV20-1 and TRBJ2-1, with 8 bases lining up with TRBD2. Per the germline V gene, CDR1 is DFQATT and CDR2 is SNEGSKA (reference sequence). CDR3 length: 17 amino acids. The V segment lost 5 bases and the J segment 4 bases; nucleotides outside the gene matches: 16. CDR3 loop: CSAPPPPGGSWYNEQFF. In nucleotides, the CDR3 is TGCAGTGCTCCTCCCCCCCCGGGAGGGAGTTGGTACAATGAGCAGTTCTTC.

This clonotype was counted ten times or more. A read error may account for a junction end that differs from germline. The chain uses TRBV13 and TRBJ1-2; a weak D match, TRBD1 (6 bases). Germline lookup yields CDR1 PRHDT and CDR2 FYEKMQ (reference sequence). CDR3 length: 14 residues. CDR3 in DNA: TGTGCCAGCAGCATAGGGGGGGAGCATGAGGGCTACACCTTC. It yields the protein CASSIGGEHEGYTF.

This clonotype has at least ten counts. The chain combines TRBV18 with TRBJ2-1; tentative D call: TRBD2 (5 bases). The germline V gene encodes CDR1 KGHSH and CDR2 LQKENI. The CDR3 has 16 amino acids. V was shortened by 1 base and J by 0 bases, with 10 bases between the two germline ends. The CDR3 loop reads CASSPLAPSSYNEQFF. In nucleotides, the CDR3 is TGTGCCAGCTCACCACTAGCGCCTAGCTCCTACAATGAGCAGTTCTTC.

There are many counts of this clonotype. The rearrangement links TRBV7-9 to TRBJ2-1; D possibly uses TRBD1 or TRBD2 (6 bases each). Germline-derived CDR1 and CDR2 are SEHNR and FQNEAQ (reference sequence). There are 14 residues in the CDR3. V dropped 3 bases and J dropped 8 bases, with 14 bases sitting between them. The CDR3: CASSLRDTVYEQFF. The CDR3 DNA follows: TGTGCCAGCAGCTTGCGGGACACGGTCTATGAGCAGTTCTTC.

This clonotype was recorded at least ten times. This sequence joins TRBV2 and TRBJ2-7; D is tentatively TRBD1 or TRBD2 (5 bases each). The CDR3 extends over 13 amino acids. Trimming removed 6 bases at V and 3 bases at J, with 12 bases between. CDR1 is SNHLY and CDR2 is FYNNEI in the germline V gene. In DNA, the CDR3 is TGTGCCAGCAGGGGGGAACCCCTCTACGAGCAGTACTTC. Its translation is CASRGEPLYEQYF.

At least ten counts were recorded for this clonotype. This chain connects TRBV28 to TRBJ1-5, with D tentatively TRBD1 (5 bases). Germline CDR1 and CDR2: MDHEN and SYDVKM. This CDR3 comprises 14 residues. The ends were cut back, 10 bases at V and 4 bases at J, with 17 bases in the middle. CDR3 region: CATKRAGWNQPQHF. The CDR3, as DNA: TGTGCCACAAAACGGGCAGGGTGGAATCAGCCCCAGCATTTT.

The rearrangement uses TRBV24-1 and TRBJ2-3; 7 positions agree with TRBD2. The germline CDR1 and CDR2 sequences are KGHDR and SFDVKD. The CDR3 covers 17 residues. Germline trimming cut 1 base from V and 2 bases from J; bases unmatched to any gene: 8. The CDR3 nucleotides are TGTGCCACCAGTGATTTCCAGCGGGAACTCCTCACAGATACGCAGTATTTT. This gives the protein CATSDFQRELLTDTQYF.

This clonotype was counted only a few times. The chain combines TRBV4-3 with TRBJ2-1, with 8 positions matching TRBD1. The CDR3 runs 16 residues. The germline CDR1 and CDR2 sequences are LGHNA and YSLEER. The V gene end was trimmed by 6 bases and the J gene end by 6 bases; junction bases not matched to a gene: 13. This CDR3 is CASRPGTGSSSNEQFF. The CDR3 DNA reads TGCGCCAGCAGACCCGGGACAGGTTCTTCTTCCAATGAGCAGTTCTTC.

In its sample, this clonotype was seen many times. The chain recombines TRBV7-3 with TRBJ2-2; no firm D call. The V and J ends lost 1 base and 0 bases respectively, with 15 bases between them. Germline CDR1 is SGHTA and CDR2 is FQGTGA. The CDR3 is 18 residues long. DNA for the CDR3: TGTGCCAGCAGCTTAAACCCCCTTGGCAGCGCGAACACCGGGGAGCTGTTTTTT. It translates to CASSLNPLGSANTGELFF.

V is TRBV20-1 and J is TRBJ2-1; 12 bases fit TRBD2. The CDR3 has 16 amino acids. V shed 0 bases, J shed 7 bases, and the junction held 7 bases outside the gene matches. The germline V gene encodes CDR1 DFQATT and CDR2 SNEGSKA (reference sequence). For the CDR3, the DNA is TGCAGTGCTAGAGATGCGGCGGGGACTAGCGGGAATGAGCAGTTCTTC. It translates to CSARDAAGTSGNEQFF.

In its sample, this clonotype was seen many times. This chain connects TRBV7-2 to TRBJ2-2; D possibly corresponds to TRBD2 (6 bases). Trimming removed 1 base at V and 7 bases at J, with 13 bases between. Per the germline V gene, CDR1 is SGHTA and CDR2 is FQGNSA. The CDR3 length is 15 residues. The CDR3 sequence: CASSLGLGGVGELFF. The CDR3 bases are TGTGCCAGCAGCTTAGGGCTAGGAGGGGTCGGGGAGCTGTTTTTT.

This clonotype appeared many times. The rearrangement joins TRBV2 to TRBJ2-3; D might be TRBD1 (6 bases). Trimming took 6 bases from V and 2 from J, leaving 12 bases between them. Germline CDR1 reads SNHLY; CDR2 reads FYNNEI. The CDR3 runs to 14 residues. The CDR3, as DNA: TGTGCCAGCAGCCGGCCGGGACACACAGATACGCAGTATTTT. It codes for CASSRPGHTDTQYF. The full variable domain, with the rest looked up from reference TRBV2 and TRBJ2-3, is EPEVTQTPSHQVTQMGQEVILRCVPISNHLYFYWYRQILGQKVEFLVSFYNNEISEKSEIFDDQFSVERPDGSNFTLKIRSTKLEDSAMYFCASSRPGHTDTQYFGPGTRLTVL.

Note on this clonotype: A far larger clone is one base from this, pointing to a likely read error. V is TRBV5-5 and J is TRBJ2-1, with 9 bases aligning to TRBD2. The trim removed 6 bases at V and 10 bases at J, leaving 11 bases unmatched. This CDR3 is built from 14 residues. Germline CDR1 SGHKS, CDR2 YYEKEE (reference sequence). The CDR3 here is CASTAPAGGYEQFF. The CDR3 DNA follows: TGTGCCAGCACCGCTCCAGCGGGAGGCTACGAGCAGTTCTTC.

This clonotype was seen repeatedly, ten times or more. As DNA, the CDR3 is TGCGCCAGCAGCCAAGCAGGGTCTAACTATGGCTACACCTTC. Translated: CASSQAGSNYGYTF. The chain uses TRBV4-1 and TRBJ1-2; TRBD1 is a possible D gene (5 bases). Trimming took off 1 base at V and 0 bases at J, with 6 bases between the two ends. Germline CDR1 and CDR2: MGHRA and YSYEKL. This CDR3 spans 14 amino acids.

Comments on this clonotype: A read error is likely, as this CDR3 ends without the conserved phenylalanine or tryptophan. Because the CDR3's place on the DNA is in doubt, the DNA is left out and the CDR3 is given as listed by TCRdb. This chain links TRBV11-3 with TRBJ1-5. CDR1 is SGHNT, CDR2 YENEEA, per germline. The CDR3 totals 19 residues, both ends included. CDR3 sequence: CASSQPALPGQFIAISPSI.

The gene calls are TRBV6-5 and TRBJ2-7; tentative D call: TRBD2 (6 bases). The CDR3 sequence is 14 residues long. CDR1 is MNHEY, CDR2 SVGAGI, per germline. V lost 4 bases and J 6 bases, leaving 16 bases between the germline ends. CDR3 amino acids: CASSCLRSGCEQYF. The CDR3, as DNA: TGTGCCAGCAGTTGTCTGAGGAGCGGGTGCGAGCAGTACTTC.

The chain carries TRBV28 and TRBJ2-4; the match to TRBD2 covers 7 bases. The CDR3 has 11 amino acids. J lost 10 bases, V lost 8 bases, and 5 bases had no gene match. Germline V gene data show CDR1 as MDHEN and CDR2 as SYDVKM. The CDR3 is CASGPGGIQYF. In DNA, the CDR3 is TGTGCCAGCGGCCCGGGGGGAATTCAGTACTTC. Using reference TRBV28 and TRBJ2-4 for the parts outside the CDR3, the full variable domain is DVKVTQSSRYLVKRTGEKVFLECVQDMDHENMFWYRQDPGLGLRLIYFSYDVKMKEKGDIPEGYSVSREKKERFSLILESASTNQTSMYLCASGPGGIQYFGAGTRLSVL.

This clonotype was found many times. V and J are TRBV7-3 and TRBJ2-3, with unresolved D. Per the germline V gene, CDR1 is SGHTA and CDR2 is FQGTGA. The CDR3 covers 12 residues. V shed 1 base and J shed 3 bases, with 2 bases lying between them. The CDR3 here is CASSLMTDTQYF. CDR3 nucleotide sequence: TGTGCCAGCAGCTTAATGACAGATACGCAGTATTTT.

The chain recombines TRBV2 with TRBJ2-7; 9 bases are shared with TRBD2. The CDR3 covers 16 residues. J was trimmed by 0 bases and V by 9 bases; bases with no gene match: 12. The germline V gene has CDR1 SNHLY and CDR2 FYNNEI. The CDR3 nucleotides are TGTGCCAGGGAGCAGAATAGAGCGGGGGGCTCCTACGAGCAGTACTTC. Residues: CAREQNRAGGSYEQYF.

This clonotype came up many times. This chain joins TRBV12-3 or TRBV12-4 and TRBJ2-5; 9 bases fit TRBD2. J gave up 5 bases and V 3 bases, and 4 bases lay outside the gene matches. The CDR3 totals 14 residues. The CDR3 protein is CASSLRGGYETQYF. CDR3 nucleotide sequence: TGTGCCAGCAGTTTGCGGGGGGGATACGAGACCCAGTACTTC.

The V and J genes are TRBV10-3 and TRBJ2-5; D not resolved. Deletions cut 7 bases from V and 5 bases from J, with 8 bases between. This CDR3 is built from 11 residues. The V gene's germline CDR1 is ENHRY and CDR2 SYGVKD. CDR3 region: CAITNGETQYF. The CDR3 DNA reads TGTGCCATCACAAACGGGGAGACCCAGTACTTC.

Ten or more counts support this clonotype. The chain employs TRBV7-2 and TRBJ2-1; no definite D call. Trimming shortened V by 1 base and J by 9 bases, and 7 bases separated the two germline ends. This CDR3 region has 12 residues. The germline V gene has CDR1 SGHTA and CDR2 FQGNSA. The CDR3 sequence is CASSLGVGEQFF. CDR3 nucleotide sequence: TGTGCCAGCAGCTTAGGAGTTGGTGAGCAGTTCTTC.

This clonotype has a count of ten or more. J is TRBJ2-2 and V is TRBV4-2, with D perhaps TRBD2 (5 bases). CDR1 is LGHNA and CDR2 is YNFKEQ in the germline V gene. Between the trimmed V and J ends, which lost 0 bases and 3 bases, there was a span of 11 bases. The CDR3 has 16 residues. CDR3 bases: TGTGCCAGCAGCCAAGATTCGGGCGGGTACACCGGGGAGCTGTTTTTT. This encodes CASSQDSGGYTGELFF.

This clonotype was seen repeatedly, ten times or more. The genes are TRBV7-8 and TRBJ2-7; D gene uncertain. Germline V gives CDR1 SGHVS, CDR2 FQNEAQ. Trimming removed 2 bases at V and 2 bases at J, with 10 bases between. This CDR3 has 14 residues. DNA for the CDR3: TGTGCCAGCAGCTTATTCACAGCAACCTACGAGCAGTACTTC. Translating it yields CASSLFTATYEQYF.

This clonotype was seen only once. This chain uses TRBV6-1 with TRBJ1-5, with D tentatively TRBD1 (5 bases). Germline V lookup: CDR1 MNHNS, CDR2 SASEGT. This CDR3 has 11 residues. Trimming pared 6 bases from V and 7 bases from J, leaving 7 bases between. CDR3 nucleotides: TGTGCCAGCAGCCGGGGGCAGCCCCAGCATTTT. Translating it yields CASSRGQPQHF.

On this clonotype itself: It differs at one base from a far larger clone, so likely a read error. This chain uses TRBV4-3 with TRBJ2-7; 10 nucleotides line up with TRBD2. The CDR3 loop spans 15 amino acids. Trimming took 5 bases from V and 7 from J; bases not matched to a gene: 11. Per germline, CDR1 LGHNA and CDR2 YSLEER. CDR3 sequence: CASSSRLAGAEEQYF. The CDR3 DNA reads as TGCGCCAGCAGCTCCCGTCTAGCGGGAGCGGAGGAGCAGTACTTC.

This chain uses TRBV7-2 with TRBJ2-1; TRBD2 matches at 7 bases. This CDR3 comprises 18 residues. Germline V gives CDR1 SGHTA, CDR2 FQGNSA. Trimming removed 5 bases from V and 1 base from J; junction bases left unmatched: 14. Here the CDR3 reads CASSAWPGEGSSYNEQFF. The CDR3 DNA reads TGTGCCAGCAGCGCATGGCCGGGGGAGGGGTCGTCCTACAATGAGCAGTTCTTC.